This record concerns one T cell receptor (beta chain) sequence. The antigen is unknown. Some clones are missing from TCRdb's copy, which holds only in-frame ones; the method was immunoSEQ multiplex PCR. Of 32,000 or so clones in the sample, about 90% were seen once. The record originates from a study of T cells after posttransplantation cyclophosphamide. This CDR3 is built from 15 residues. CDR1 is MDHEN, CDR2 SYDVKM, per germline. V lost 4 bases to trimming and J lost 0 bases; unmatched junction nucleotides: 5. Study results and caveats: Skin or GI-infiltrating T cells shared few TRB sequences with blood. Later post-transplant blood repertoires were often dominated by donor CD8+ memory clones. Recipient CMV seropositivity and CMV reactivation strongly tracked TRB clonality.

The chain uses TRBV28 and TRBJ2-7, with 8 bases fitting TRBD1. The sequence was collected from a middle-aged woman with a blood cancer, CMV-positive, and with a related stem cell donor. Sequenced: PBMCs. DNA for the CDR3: TGTGCCAGCAGTTCAGGGGGCCTCACCTCCTACGAGCAGTACTTC. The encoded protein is CASSSGGLTSYEQYF. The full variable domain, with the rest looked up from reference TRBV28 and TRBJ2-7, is DVKVTQSSRYLVKRTGEKVFLECVQDMDHENMFWYRQDPGLGLRLIYFSYDVKMKEKGDIPEGYSVSREKKERFSLILESASTNQTSMYLCASSSGGLTSYEQYFGPGTRLTVT.